The text below deals with one T cell receptor (beta chain). This record belongs to a study of blood T cell repertoires in COVID-19. The assay was immunoSEQ multiplex PCR, and TCRdb's table has in-frame clones only and misses some. The sample lists hundreds of thousands of clones, 80% to 90% occurring once. J gave up 5 bases and V 5 bases, and 8 bases lay outside the gene matches. In germline, CDR1 is MNHEY, CDR2 SVGEGT. There are 15 residues in the CDR3. This TCR was recovered from a man aged 25-45 years with acute COVID-19. The specimen was PBMCs or T cells enriched from blood (not recorded which). The chain combines TRBV6-2 or TRBV6-3 with TRBJ2-5; 10 nucleotides agree with TRBD2. Written as DNA, the CDR3 is TGTGCCAGCAGTCTAGCGGGGGCCTTGCGGGAGACCCAGTACTTC. Encoded protein: CASSLAGALRETQYF.